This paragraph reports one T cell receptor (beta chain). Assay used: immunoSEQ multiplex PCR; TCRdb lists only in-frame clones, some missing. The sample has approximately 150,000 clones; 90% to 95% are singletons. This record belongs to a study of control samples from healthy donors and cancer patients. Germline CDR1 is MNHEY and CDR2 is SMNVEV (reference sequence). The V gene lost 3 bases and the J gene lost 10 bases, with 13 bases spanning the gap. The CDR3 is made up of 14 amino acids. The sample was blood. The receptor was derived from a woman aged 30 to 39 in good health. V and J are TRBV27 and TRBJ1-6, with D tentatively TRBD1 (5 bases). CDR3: CASSFQGEASPLHF. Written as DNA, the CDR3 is TGTGCCAGCAGTTTTCAAGGGGAGGCGTCACCCCTCCACTTT.